This T cell receptor (beta chain) was captured by sequencing in a study of CD8 T cells in ankylosing spondylitis (dated by TCRdb to 2016 to 2017). Concerning the study at large: The study profiled T cell receptor beta repertoires in healthy donors and ankylosing spondylitis patients to find disease-linked TCR variants. The whole study cohort included under 140 healthy donors and over 20 ankylosing spondylitis patients. Peripheral blood was sampled, and synovial fluid was also collected from ankylosing spondylitis patients. General conclusions and limits of the study: In peripheral blood, the disease-linked clones were found at relatively low frequencies and had a CD8+ phenotype. Blood from ankylosing spondylitis patients appeared to be characterized by a TCR beta motif composed of eight or nine highly homologous amino acid variants. Some motif variants had previously been reported in the synovial fluid and blood of reactive arthritis patients, which suggests shared mechanisms of disease initiation. The disease-linked clones were reported as significantly enriched in matched synovial fluid samples from ankylosing spondylitis patients.

For each ankylosing spondylitis patient, the synovial fluid sample was matched to a blood sample from that same patient. Instrument on record: Illumina HiSeq 2500. TCR beta libraries were prepared by quantitative 5'-RACE with molecular barcodes. Turning to the authors' computational methods: A new computational method, built on a probabilistic model of VDJ rearrangement, was used to identify disease-linked TCR variants. Using fastp trimming at Q25 and MiXCR clonotype assembly, TCRdb reanalyzed the public sequencing data and kept in-frame beta chains. Merged by CDR3 protein, the rows form single entries marked with the most common genes and DNA. TCRdb, rather than the study authors, made the V and J calls. The sample records about 140,000 distinct CDR3 sequences, under 35% of which are singletons. The top ten hold approximately 6% of the sample. Spanning cysteine to phenylalanine, the CDR3 consists of 12 amino acids.

Concerning this clonotype itself: This receptor's antigen is unknown. Because the CDR3's place on the DNA is in doubt, the DNA is left out and the CDR3 is given as listed by TCRdb.

The sequencing sample was made of synovial fluid, either unsorted or a sorted T cell fraction (not recorded which). The TCR comes from a male donor with ankylosing spondylitis. This chain is built from TRBV12-3 or TRBV12-4 and TRBJ1-5. The encoded CDR3 is CASSLEALCQHF.